Listed here are 10 T cell receptor beta chains from one sample, sequenced in a study of T cell changes during pregnancy in multiple sclerosis. The table came from immunoSEQ multiplex PCR; TCRdb's copy has only in-frame clones and leaves some out. The sample holds roughly 79,000 clones; around 93% are singletons and the top ten take approximately 0.71%. The source material was peripheral blood, sampled in the second trimester of pregnancy. These receptors originate from a female donor in good health, enrolled as a control in a pregnancy study.

The V and J genes are TRBV4-3 and TRBJ1-2; no definite D call. In germline, CDR1 is LGHNA, CDR2 YSLEER. CDR3 length: 16 amino acids. The V end was cut by 0 bases, the J end by 1 base, with 12 bases between. The CDR3 region has the DNA TGCGCCAGCAGCCAAGATGGATACAGCCGTAACTATGGCTACACCTTC. Translation: CASSQDGYSRNYGYTF.

The chain joins TRBV7-8 to TRBJ2-1; 7 bases align to TRBD1. Germline trimming cut 1 base from V and 7 bases from J; bases unmatched to any gene: 13. The CDR3 contains 17 residues. Germline CDR1 SGHVS, CDR2 FQNEAQ. The CDR3 sequence is CASSLGLVTGNLNEQFF. CDR3 nucleotides: TGTGCCAGCAGCTTAGGATTAGTGACAGGGAATCTGAATGAGCAGTTCTTC.

CDR3 sequence reads: CASRVEVIGDSEAFF. The CDR3 nucleotides read TGTGCCAGCAGGGTTGAGGTAATCGGGGACTCTGAAGCTTTCTTT. The chain employs TRBV5-8 and TRBJ1-1; a possible D gene is TRBD1 (5 bases). V dropped 5 bases and J dropped 6 bases, with 20 bases sitting between them. Germline CDR1 and CDR2: SGHTS and YDEGEE. The CDR3 covers 15 residues.

The gene calls are TRBV25-1 and TRBJ1-2; 7 bases are a match to TRBD1. V lost 7 bases to trimming and J lost 10 bases; unmatched junction nucleotides: 9. The CDR3 sequence is 12 residues long. Germline lookup yields CDR1 MGHDK and CDR2 SYGVNS. The CDR3 reads CASMGDRDIYTF. DNA for the CDR3: TGTGCCAGCATGGGCGACAGGGATATCTACACCTTC.

The chain has TRBV4-1 and TRBJ2-1; D is ambiguous. Trimming removed 5 bases at V and 8 bases at J, with 7 bases between. Per germline, CDR1 MGHRA and CDR2 YSYEKL. The CDR3 sequence is 11 residues long. The CDR3 DNA reads as TGCGCCAGCAGCTACGGAGATGAGCAGTTCTTC. Its translation is CASSYGDEQFF.

The rearrangement links TRBV13 to TRBJ1-4; TRBD1 matches at 7 bases. CDR3 length: 15 amino acids. Germline-derived CDR1 and CDR2 are PRHDT and FYEKMQ (reference sequence). The V gene end was trimmed by 5 bases and the J gene end by 1 base; junction bases not matched to a gene: 4. CDR3 DNA: TGTGCCAGCAGCGTTACAGGGGAAACTAATGAAAAACTGTTTTTT. It yields the protein CASSVTGETNEKLFF.

The V call is TRBV7-2, the J call TRBJ2-7; D might be TRBD1 (5 bases). Trimming took 5 bases from V and 2 from J, leaving 13 bases between them. CDR1 and CDR2 from the germline V gene are SGHTA and FQGNSA. CDR3 length equals 14 residues. The CDR3 coding sequence is TGTGCCAGCAGCAGACAGCGCACCCCCTACGAGCAGTACTTC. Its protein is CASSRQRTPYEQYF.

V is TRBV6-5 and J is TRBJ1-4; D is undetermined. The CDR3 length is 14 residues. CDR1 is MNHEY and CDR2 is SVGAGI in the germline V gene. V dropped 6 bases and J dropped 4 bases, with 12 bases sitting between them. CDR3 residues: CASRTSGVNEKLFF. The CDR3 bases are TGTGCCAGCAGAACTAGTGGGGTTAATGAAAAACTGTTTTTT.

This chain uses TRBV4-2 with TRBJ2-7, with 12 bases aligning to TRBD2. The ends lost 4 bases at V and 5 bases at J; junction bases unmatched: 6. The CDR3 totals 15 residues. CDR1 and CDR2 (germline): LGHNA, YNFKEQ. The CDR3 region is CASSPASGGAHEQYF. CDR3 nucleotide sequence: TGTGCCAGCAGCCCGGCTAGCGGGGGGGCCCACGAGCAGTACTTC.

This clone was observed a few times. V gene TRBV11-2 combines with J gene TRBJ2-7; D perhaps matches TRBD1 (6 bases). Germline values: CDR1 SGHAT, CDR2 FQNNGV. The ends were cut back, 0 bases at V and 6 bases at J, with 15 bases in the middle. This CDR3 region has 15 residues. The CDR3 DNA follows: TGTGCCAGCAGCTTAGAGTCCTCCACAGGGTCCGAGCAGTACTTC. This sequence encodes CASSLESSTGSEQYF.